These 11 T cell receptor beta chains were all obtained from the same sample, sequenced in a study of T cells in Graves' hyperthyroidism and ophthalmopathy. From RNA transcripts, TCR beta CDR3 regions were amplified. During a first-round RT-PCR of the TCR CDR3, the HTBI primer set was used. Via MiXCR, TCRdb re-called the multiplex PCR reads, giving one row per CDR3 protein. In the table there are approximately 560,000 distinct CDR3 sequences, approximately 15% of which are singletons. The sample taken for sequencing was blood. Source of these receptors: a woman aged 30 to 39 with Graves' hyperthyroidism.

At least ten counts were recorded for this clonotype. The chain joins TRBV20-1 to TRBJ2-3; D is tentatively TRBD1 or TRBD2 (5 bases each). This CDR3 has 15 residues. V shed 4 bases and J shed 1 base, with 15 bases lying between them. Germline CDR1 reads DFQATT; CDR2 reads SNEGSKA (reference sequence). CDR3 residues: CSATLREKGTDTQYF. The CDR3 region has the DNA TGCAGTGCTACCCTCAGGGAGAAGGGCACAGATACGCAGTATTTT.

J is TRBJ1-2 and V is TRBV6-1; D may be TRBD1 (5 bases). Trimming stripped 11 bases from V and 3 bases from J, with 28 bases between. From germline, CDR1 is MNHNS and CDR2 SASEGT. This CDR3 spans 17 amino acids. In nucleotides, the CDR3 is TGTGCCCCGGACCAGGGCCGTGGGGGTCTAATCGACTATGGCTACACCTTC. It is translated as CAPDQGRGGLIDYGYTF.

This chain uses TRBV7-9 with TRBJ2-7; 9 bases line up with TRBD1. Germline CDR1 is SEHNR and CDR2 is FQNEAQ (reference sequence). The CDR3 totals 16 residues. The V gene end was trimmed by 5 bases and the J gene end by 3 bases; junction bases not matched to a gene: 11. The CDR3 loop is CASSLPRTGDIYEQYF. In DNA form, the CDR3 reads TGTGCCAGCAGCCTTCCCCGGACAGGGGACATCTACGAGCAGTACTTC.

Ten or more counts support this clonotype. This sequence joins TRBV12-3 or TRBV12-4 and TRBJ1-1, with 7 nucleotides matching TRBD1. The CDR3 loop spans 11 amino acids. The ends lost 3 bases at V and 11 bases at J; junction bases unmatched: 3. The CDR3 loop is CASSFGQAAFF. The CDR3 DNA follows: TGTGCCAGCAGTTTCGGACAGGCGGCTTTCTTT.

This clonotype was recorded at least ten times. The genes are TRBV30 and TRBJ1-1; D is unresolved. Germline CDR1 is GTSNPN and CDR2 is SVGIG (reference sequence). Trimming took 2 bases from V and 3 from J, leaving 1 base between them. CDR3 length: 10 amino acids. Here the CDR3 DNA reads TGTGCCTGGAGTCACACTGAAGCTTTCTTT. Translation gives CAWSHTEAFF.

This clonotype came up many times. The V and J genes are TRBV6-2 or TRBV6-3 and TRBJ2-2; possibly TRBD1 for D (5 bases). This CDR3 is 15 amino acids long. From germline, CDR1 is MNHEY and CDR2 SVGEGT. The V end lost 0 bases, the J end lost 3 bases, and 8 bases lay between the germline ends. Written as DNA, the CDR3 is TGTGCCAGCAGTTACTCGGGGCCGGACACCGGGGAGCTGTTTTTT. Residues: CASSYSGPDTGELFF.

In this sample, this clonotype turned up a few times. This chain joins TRBV4-1 and TRBJ2-1, with D possibly being TRBD2 (5 bases). The CDR3 is 12 amino acids. Trimming removed 4 bases from V and 8 bases from J, with 9 bases in between. Germline assignment: CDR1 MGHRA and CDR2 YSYEKL. CDR3 sequence reads: CASSLPDYEQFF. CDR3 in DNA: TGCGCCAGCAGCCTTCCGGACTATGAGCAGTTCTTC.

The chain carries TRBV27 and TRBJ2-3; D unresolved. This CDR3 has 15 amino acids. From germline, CDR1 is MNHEY and CDR2 SMNVEV (reference sequence). The ends were cut back, 0 bases at V and 2 bases at J, with 9 bases in the middle. The CDR3 DNA sequence: TGTGCCAGCAGTTTATCTCCAGCGTACACAGATACGCAGTATTTT. Encoded protein: CASSLSPAYTDTQYF.

This clonotype showed up just a few times. The rearrangement joins TRBV9 to TRBJ1-1; D is undetermined. The V end lost 4 bases, the J end lost 0 bases, and 13 bases lay between the germline ends. The V gene's germline CDR1 is SGDLS and CDR2 YYNGEE. The CDR3 runs to 15 residues. DNA of the CDR3: TGTGCCAGCAGCCCCTCGGGAGGATTGAACACTGAAGCTTTCTTT. Residues: CASSPSGGLNTEAFF. Variable domain in full (rest from reference TRBV9 and TRBJ1-1): DSGVTQTPKHLITATGQRVTLRCSPRSGDLSVYWYQQSLDQGLQFLIQYYNGEERAKGNILERFSAQQFPDLHSELNLSSLELGDSALYFCASSPSGGLNTEAFFGQGTRLTVV.

Ten or more counts support this clonotype. The chain has TRBV5-1 and TRBJ2-7; 12 bases are shared with TRBD1. V was clipped by 0 bases and J by 6 bases; unmatched bases: 7. The CDR3 runs 16 residues. Germline V CDR1 and CDR2: SGHRS, YFSETQ. Written as DNA, the CDR3 is TGCGCCAGCAGCTTGGGTCTCCGGGACAGGGGGCGCGAGCAGTACTTC. Protein sequence: CASSLGLRDRGREQYF.

This clonotype was counted only a few times. The rearrangement uses TRBV10-2 and TRBJ2-7; D gene ambiguous. Trimming took off 5 bases at V and 2 bases at J, with 19 bases between the two ends. The CDR3 is 16 residues long. The germline V gene encodes CDR1 WSHSY and CDR2 SAAADI. CDR3 sequence: CASSPPSVGKTYEQYF. The CDR3 region has the DNA TGCGCCAGCAGTCCCCCCTCGGTAGGGAAGACCTACGAGCAGTACTTC.